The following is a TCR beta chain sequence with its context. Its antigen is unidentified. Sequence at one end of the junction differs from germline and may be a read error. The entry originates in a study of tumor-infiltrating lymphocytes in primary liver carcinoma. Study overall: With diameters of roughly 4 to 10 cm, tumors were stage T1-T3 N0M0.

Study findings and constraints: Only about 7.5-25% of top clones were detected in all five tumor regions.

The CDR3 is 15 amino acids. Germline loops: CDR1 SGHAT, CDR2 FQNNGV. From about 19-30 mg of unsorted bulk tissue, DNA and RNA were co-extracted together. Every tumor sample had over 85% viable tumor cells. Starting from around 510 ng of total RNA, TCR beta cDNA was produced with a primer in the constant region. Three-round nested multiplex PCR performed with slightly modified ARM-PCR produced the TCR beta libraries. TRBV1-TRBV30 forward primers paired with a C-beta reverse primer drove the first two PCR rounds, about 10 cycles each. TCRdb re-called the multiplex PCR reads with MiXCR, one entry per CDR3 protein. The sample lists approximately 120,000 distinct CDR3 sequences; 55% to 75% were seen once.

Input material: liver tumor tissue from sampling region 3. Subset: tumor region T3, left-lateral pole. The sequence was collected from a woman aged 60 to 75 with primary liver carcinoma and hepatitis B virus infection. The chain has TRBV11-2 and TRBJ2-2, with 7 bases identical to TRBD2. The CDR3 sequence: CASSPTSGNTWELFF. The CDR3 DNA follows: TGTGCCAGCAGCCCGACCAGCGGGAACACCTGGGAGCTGTTCTTT.